This TCR beta chain is from a study of siplizumab effects on memory and regulatory T cells. The study's findings and limits: Naive T cells looked more diverse than memory cells, and they looked like major contributors to the alloresponse.

Profiling relied on immunoSEQ multiplex PCR, and the TCRdb table lists in-frame clones only, not all of them. The data show 70,000 to 90,000 clones, roughly 93% seen once. This clone has a single count. Its antigen is undetermined. The junction had 2 bases not matched to a gene; V was cut back by 6 bases and J by 4 bases. This CDR3 region has 11 residues. Looked up from germline, CDR1 is SQVTM and CDR2 is ANQGSEA. This chain links TRBV29-1 with TRBJ1-1; 7 bases fit TRBD1. The sequence was collected from a human donor in good health. The sample consisted of CD8+ T cells sorted from blood. The CDR3 loop is CSVGDSTEAFF. The CDR3 nucleotides are TGCAGCGTGGGGGACAGCACTGAAGCTTTCTTT.